This T cell receptor beta chain is drawn from a study of T cell changes during pregnancy in multiple sclerosis. This CDR3 region has 13 residues. Deletions cut 0 bases from V and 4 bases from J, with 4 bases between. Germline loops: CDR1 MGHRA, CDR2 YSYEKL. The repertoire was sequenced with immunoSEQ multiplex PCR; TCRdb's copy has only in-frame clones and lacks some. The sample comprises about 47,000 clones, roughly nine tenths of which are singletons, and approximately 8% rests with the top ten. The chain is built from TRBV4-1 and TRBJ2-1; D is uncertain. The TCR sequence derives from a female donor with multiple sclerosis, enrolled in a pregnancy study. The sample in question was CD8+ T cells from peripheral blood mononuclear cells, obtained in the second trimester of pregnancy. CDR3 sequence reads: CASSQDPYNEQFF. The DNA of the CDR3 is TGCGCCAGCAGCCAAGATCCGTACAATGAGCAGTTCTTC.